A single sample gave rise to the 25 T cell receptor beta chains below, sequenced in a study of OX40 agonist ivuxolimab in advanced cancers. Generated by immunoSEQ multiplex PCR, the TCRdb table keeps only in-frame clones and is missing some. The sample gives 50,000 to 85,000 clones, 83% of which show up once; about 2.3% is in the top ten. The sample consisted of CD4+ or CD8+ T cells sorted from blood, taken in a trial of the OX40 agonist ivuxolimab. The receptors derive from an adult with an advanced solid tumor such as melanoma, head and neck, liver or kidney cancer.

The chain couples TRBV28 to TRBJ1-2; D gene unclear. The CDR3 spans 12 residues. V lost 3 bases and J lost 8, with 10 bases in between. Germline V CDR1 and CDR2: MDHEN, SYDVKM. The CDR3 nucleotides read TGTGCCAGCAGTTTGGAGGTAGGAGGCTACACCTTC. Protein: CASSLEVGGYTF.

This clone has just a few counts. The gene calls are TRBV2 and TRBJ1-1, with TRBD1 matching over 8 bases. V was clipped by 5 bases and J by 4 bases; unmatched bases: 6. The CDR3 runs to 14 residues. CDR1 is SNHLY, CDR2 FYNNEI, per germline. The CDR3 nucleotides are TGTGCCAGCAGTAGGACAGGGTATGGCACTGAAGCTTTCTTT. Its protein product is CASSRTGYGTEAFF.

This CDR3 is CASSPSALAPEQYF. In DNA, the CDR3 is TGTGCCAGCTCACCATCGGCTCTAGCGCCCGAGCAGTACTTC. The V call is TRBV18, the J call TRBJ2-7; D is possibly TRBD2 (6 bases). The CDR3 length is 14 residues. The germline CDR1 and CDR2 sequences are KGHSH and LQKENI. V was cut by 2 bases and J by 6 bases, with 14 bases left in between.

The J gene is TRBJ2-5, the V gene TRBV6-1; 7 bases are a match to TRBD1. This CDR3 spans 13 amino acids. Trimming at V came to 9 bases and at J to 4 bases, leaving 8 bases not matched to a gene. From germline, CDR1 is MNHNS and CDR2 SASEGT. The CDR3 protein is CASRGQVGETQYF. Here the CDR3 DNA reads TGTGCCAGTAGAGGACAGGTTGGAGAGACCCAGTACTTC.

The CDR3 DNA reads as TGTGCCTGGAGTGTGGACGGCAATCAGCCCCAGCATTTT. It translates to CAWSVDGNQPQHF. The genes are TRBV30 and TRBJ1-5; D remains ambiguous. The germline V gene has CDR1 GTSNPN and CDR2 SVGIG (reference sequence). The length of the CDR3 is 13 residues. V was clipped by 0 bases and J by 2 bases, with 5 bases between them.

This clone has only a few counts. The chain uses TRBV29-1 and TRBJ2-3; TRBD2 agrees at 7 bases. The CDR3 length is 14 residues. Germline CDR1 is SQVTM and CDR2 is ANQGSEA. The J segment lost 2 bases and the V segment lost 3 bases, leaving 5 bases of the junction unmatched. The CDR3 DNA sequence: TGCAGCGTTGAGGACGGACTAGTCACAGATACGCAGTATTTT. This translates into CSVEDGLVTDTQYF.

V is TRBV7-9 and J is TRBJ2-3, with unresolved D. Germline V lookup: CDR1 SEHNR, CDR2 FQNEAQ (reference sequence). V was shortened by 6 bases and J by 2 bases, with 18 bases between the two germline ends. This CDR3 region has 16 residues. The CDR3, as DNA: TGTGCCAGCAGACCCCAAGGTCCAACGCACACAGATACGCAGTATTTT. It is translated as CASRPQGPTHTDTQYF.

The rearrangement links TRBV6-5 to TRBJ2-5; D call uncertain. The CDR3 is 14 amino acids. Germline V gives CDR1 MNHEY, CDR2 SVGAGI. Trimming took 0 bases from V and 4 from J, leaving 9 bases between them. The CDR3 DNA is TGTGCCAGCAGTTACTCGTACAGCTCAGAGACCCAGTACTTC. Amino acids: CASSYSYSSETQYF.

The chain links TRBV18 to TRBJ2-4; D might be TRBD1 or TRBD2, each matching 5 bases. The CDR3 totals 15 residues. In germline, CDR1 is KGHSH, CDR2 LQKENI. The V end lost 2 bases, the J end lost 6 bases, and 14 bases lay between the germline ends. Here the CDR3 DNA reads TGTGCCAGCTCACCATCCGAGGGGTACAGAAACATTCAGTACTTC. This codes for CASSPSEGYRNIQYF. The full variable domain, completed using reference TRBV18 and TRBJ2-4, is NAGVMQNPRHLVRRRGQEARLRCSPMKGHSHVYWYRQLPEEGLKFMVYLQKENIIDESGMPKERFSAEFPKEGPSILRIQQVVRGDSAAYFCASSPSEGYRNIQYFGAGTRLSVL.

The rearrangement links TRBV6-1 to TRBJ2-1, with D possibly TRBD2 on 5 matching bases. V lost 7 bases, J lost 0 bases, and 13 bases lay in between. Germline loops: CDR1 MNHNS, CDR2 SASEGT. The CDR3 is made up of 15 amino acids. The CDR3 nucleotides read TGTGCCAGCATTCGACCAGCGGTCTCCTACAATGAGCAGTTCTTC. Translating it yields CASIRPAVSYNEQFF.

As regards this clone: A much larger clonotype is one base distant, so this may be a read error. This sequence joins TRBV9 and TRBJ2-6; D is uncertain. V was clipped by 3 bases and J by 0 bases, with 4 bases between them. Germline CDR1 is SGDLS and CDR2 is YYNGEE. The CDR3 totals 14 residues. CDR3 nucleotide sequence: TGTGCCAGCAGCGGGGGCTCTGGGGCCAACGTCCTGACTTTC. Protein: CASSGGSGANVLTF. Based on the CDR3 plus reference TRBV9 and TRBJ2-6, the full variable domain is DSGVTQTPKHLITATGQRVTLRCSPRSGDLSVYWYQQSLDQGLQFLIQYYNGEERAKGNILERFSAQQFPDLHSELNLSSLELGDSALYFCASSGGSGANVLTFGAGSRLTVL.

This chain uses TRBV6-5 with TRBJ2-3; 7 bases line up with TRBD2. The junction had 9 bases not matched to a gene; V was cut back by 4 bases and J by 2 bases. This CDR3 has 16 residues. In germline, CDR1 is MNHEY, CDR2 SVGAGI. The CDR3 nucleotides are TGTGCCAGCAGTTCCCGGACTAGTCAGATCACAGATACGCAGTATTTT. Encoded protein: CASSSRTSQITDTQYF.

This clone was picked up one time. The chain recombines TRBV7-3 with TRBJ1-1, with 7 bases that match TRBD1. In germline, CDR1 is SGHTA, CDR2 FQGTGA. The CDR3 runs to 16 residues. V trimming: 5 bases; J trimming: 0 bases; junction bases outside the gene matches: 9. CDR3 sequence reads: CASSPGGPMMNTEAFF. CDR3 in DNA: TGTGCCAGCAGCCCAGGGGGTCCGATGATGAACACTGAAGCTTTCTTT. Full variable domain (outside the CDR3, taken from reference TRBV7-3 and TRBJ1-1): GAGVSQTPSNKVTEKGKYVELRCDPISGHTALYWYRQSLGQGPEFLIYFQGTGAADDSGLPNDRFFAVRPEGSVSTLKIQRTERGDSAVYLCASSPGGPMMNTEAFFGQGTRLTVV.

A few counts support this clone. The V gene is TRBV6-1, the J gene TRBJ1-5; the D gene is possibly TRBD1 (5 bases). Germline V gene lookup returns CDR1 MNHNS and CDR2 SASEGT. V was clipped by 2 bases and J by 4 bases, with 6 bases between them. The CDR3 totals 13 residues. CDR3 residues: CASSETGNQPQHF. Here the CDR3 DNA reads TGTGCCAGCAGTGAAACAGGAAATCAGCCCCAGCATTTT.

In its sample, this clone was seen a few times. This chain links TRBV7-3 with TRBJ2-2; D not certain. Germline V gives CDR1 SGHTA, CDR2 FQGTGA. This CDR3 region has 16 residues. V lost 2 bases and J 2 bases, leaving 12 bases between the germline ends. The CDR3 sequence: CASSLFGQRNTGELFF. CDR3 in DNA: TGTGCCAGCAGCTTATTCGGGCAGAGAAACACCGGGGAGCTGTTTTTT.

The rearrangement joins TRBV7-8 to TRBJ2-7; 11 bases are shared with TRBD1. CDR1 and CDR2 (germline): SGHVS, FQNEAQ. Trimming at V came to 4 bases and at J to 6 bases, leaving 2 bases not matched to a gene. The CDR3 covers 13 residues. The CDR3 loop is CASSYGTGGEQYF. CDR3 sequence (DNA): TGTGCCAGCAGCTACGGGACAGGGGGCGAGCAGTACTTC.

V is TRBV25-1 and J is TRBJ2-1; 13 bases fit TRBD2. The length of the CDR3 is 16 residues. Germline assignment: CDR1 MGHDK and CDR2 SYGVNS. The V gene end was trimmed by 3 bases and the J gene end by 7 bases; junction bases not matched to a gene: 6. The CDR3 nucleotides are TGTGCCAGCAGTGACGTGACTAGCGGGAGGCGAAATGAGCAGTTCTTC. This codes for CASSDVTSGRRNEQFF.

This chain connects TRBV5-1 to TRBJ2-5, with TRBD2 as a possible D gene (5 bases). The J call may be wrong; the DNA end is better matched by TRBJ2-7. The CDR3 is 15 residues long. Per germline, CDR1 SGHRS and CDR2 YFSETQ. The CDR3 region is CASREDGDSFYEQYF. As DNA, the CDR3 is TGCGCCAGCAGGGAGGACGGGGATAGCTTCTACGAGCAGTACTTC.

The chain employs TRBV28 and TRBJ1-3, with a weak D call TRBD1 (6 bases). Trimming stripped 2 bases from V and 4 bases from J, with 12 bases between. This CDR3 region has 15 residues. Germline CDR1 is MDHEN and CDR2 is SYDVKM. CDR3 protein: CASSLIGGRGNTIYF. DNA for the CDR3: TGTGCCAGCAGTTTAATAGGGGGGCGCGGAAACACCATATATTTT.

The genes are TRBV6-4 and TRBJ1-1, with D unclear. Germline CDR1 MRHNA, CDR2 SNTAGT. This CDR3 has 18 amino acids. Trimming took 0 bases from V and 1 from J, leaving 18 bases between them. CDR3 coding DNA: TGTGCCAGCAGTGACTCCGAGGGTCTCCGACATTGGAACACTGAAGCTTTCTTT. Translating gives CASSDSEGLRHWNTEAFF.

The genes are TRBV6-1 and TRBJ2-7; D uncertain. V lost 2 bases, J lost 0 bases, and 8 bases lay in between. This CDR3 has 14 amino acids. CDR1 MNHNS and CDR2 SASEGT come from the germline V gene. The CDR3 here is CASSETWSSYEQYF. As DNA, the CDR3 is TGTGCCAGCAGTGAAACTTGGAGCTCCTACGAGCAGTACTTC.

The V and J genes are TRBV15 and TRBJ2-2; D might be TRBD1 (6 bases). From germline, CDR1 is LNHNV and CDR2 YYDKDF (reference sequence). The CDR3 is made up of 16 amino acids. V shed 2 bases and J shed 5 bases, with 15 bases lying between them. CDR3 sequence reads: CATSRPLGARTGELFF. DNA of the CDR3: TGTGCCACCAGCAGACCGCTGGGGGCGAGAACCGGGGAGCTGTTTTTT.

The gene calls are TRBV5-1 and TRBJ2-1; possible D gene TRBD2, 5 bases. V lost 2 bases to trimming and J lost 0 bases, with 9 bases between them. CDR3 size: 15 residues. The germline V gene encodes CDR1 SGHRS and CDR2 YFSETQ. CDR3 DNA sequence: TGCGCCAGCAGCTTCGGCGGGTACTCCTACAATGAGCAGTTCTTC. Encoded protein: CASSFGGYSYNEQFF.

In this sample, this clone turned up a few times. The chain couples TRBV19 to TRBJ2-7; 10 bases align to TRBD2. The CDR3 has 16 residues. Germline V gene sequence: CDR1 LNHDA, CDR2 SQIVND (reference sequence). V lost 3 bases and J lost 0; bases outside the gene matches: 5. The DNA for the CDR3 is TGTGCCAGTAGTATGGCACTAGCGGGATCCTCCTACGAGCAGTACTTC. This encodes CASSMALAGSSYEQYF.

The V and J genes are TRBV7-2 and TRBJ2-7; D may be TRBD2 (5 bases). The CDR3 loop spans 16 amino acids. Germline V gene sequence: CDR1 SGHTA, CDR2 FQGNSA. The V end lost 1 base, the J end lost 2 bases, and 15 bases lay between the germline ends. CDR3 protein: CASSLVVGANPYEQYF. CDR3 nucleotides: TGTGCCAGCAGCTTAGTGGTGGGAGCAAACCCCTACGAGCAGTACTTC.